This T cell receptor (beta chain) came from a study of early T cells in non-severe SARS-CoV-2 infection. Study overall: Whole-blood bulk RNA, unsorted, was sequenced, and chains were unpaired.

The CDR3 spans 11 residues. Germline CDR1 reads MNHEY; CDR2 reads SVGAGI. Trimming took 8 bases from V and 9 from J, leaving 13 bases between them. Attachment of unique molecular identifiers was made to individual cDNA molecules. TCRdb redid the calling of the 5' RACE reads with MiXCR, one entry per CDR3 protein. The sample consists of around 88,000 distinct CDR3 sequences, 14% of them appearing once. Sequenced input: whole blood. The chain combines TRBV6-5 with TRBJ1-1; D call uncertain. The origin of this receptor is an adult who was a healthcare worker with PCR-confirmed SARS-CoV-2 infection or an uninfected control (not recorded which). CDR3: CASQSSEKAFF. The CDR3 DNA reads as TGTGCCAGCCAGTCCAGTGAAAAAGCTTTCTTT.